This TCR beta chain stems from a study of glioma-infiltrating T cells. This clonotype is a singleton in its sample. Amplification of TCR alpha and beta CDR3 regions from RNA used iRepertoire nested multiplex PCR. MiXCR, applied by TCRdb to the multiplex PCR reads, yields one record per CDR3 protein. The sample lists about 400,000 distinct CDR3 sequences, 41% occurring once. The ends were cut back, 4 bases at V and 3 bases at J, with 12 bases in the middle. The CDR3 totals 14 residues. The germline gives CDR1 LGHNA, CDR2 YNFKEQ. Sequencing input: glioma tissue, nonneoplastic brain tissue, or PBMCs (not recorded which). This TCR came from a human donor with low-grade glioma or glioblastoma, undergoing nonglioma brain surgery, or in good health (not recorded which). V gene TRBV4-2 combines with J gene TRBJ1-1, with D tentatively TRBD1 (5 bases). In DNA, the CDR3 is TGTGCCAGCAGCCCAGGGAGGACGGACACTGAAGCTTTCTTT. Translation gives CASSPGRTDTEAFF.